This is a list of T cell receptor beta chains from one sample in a study of T-cell memory formation after mild COVID-19. MiXCR was run by TCRdb on the 5' RACE reads, yielding one entry per CDR3 protein. Among roughly 400,000 distinct CDR3 sequences listed, around a sixth were seen once. Material for sequencing was PBMCs or a T cell subset sorted from them (not recorded which). Receptor source: a man between 18 and 35 years old who had mild COVID-19 (a few samples of this study predate the infection). Cell type and time point are not known. The CDR3 runs from the conserved cysteine through the conserved F or W. A D gene is named only where the DNA matches it firmly. Not every row has a clone size; where given, it reads once, few, many or a size class.

>TRBJ2-7|NA|NA|14|TRBV6-5
TGTGCCAGCAGGCTAGGGTTTGGTGCCTACGAGCAGTACTTC
CASRLGFGAYEQYF
>TRBJ1-2|NA|NA|14|TRBV3-1
TGTGCCAGCAGCCAAGGGACTTTTGGCTATGGCTACACCTTC
CASSQGTFGYGYTF
>TRBJ2-1|NA|NA|16|TRBV6-2/TRBV6-3
TGTGCCAGCTGCCGATGGGGGGCCAGGGGTCGCAATGAGCAGTTCTTC
CASCRWGARGRNEQFF
>TRBJ2-4|TRBD2|NA|15|TRBV7-8
TGTGCCAGCAGCTCCCAGCGGGGGGCCAAAAACATTCAGTACTTC
CASSSQRGAKNIQYF
>TRBJ1-6|NA|NA|13|TRBV5-1
TGCGCCAGCAGCCCCAATAATAATTCACCCCTCCACTTT
CASSPNNNSPLHF
>TRBJ2-7|NA|NA|13|TRBV10-2
TGCGCCAGCAGCCGGGACTTATTATACGAGCAGTACTTC
CASSRDLLYEQYF
>TRBJ2-5|NA|NA|13|TRBV15
TGTGCCACCAAGGTGGGCCACCAAGAGACCCAGTACTTC
CATKVGHQETQYF
>TRBJ2-3|TRBD2|NA|15|TRBV7-6
TGTGCCAGCAGCCGGAGCGGGGGGGCCCCAGATACGCAGTATTTT
CASSRSGGAPDTQYF
>TRBJ2-3|NA|NA|12|TRBV10-3
TGTGCCACCAATGGGAGTCCAGATACGCAGTATTTT
CATNGSPDTQYF
>TRBJ2-3|NA|NA|14|TRBV12-3/TRBV12-4
TGTGCCAGCACCATTCGGGGGGCCGCAGATACGCAGTATTTT
CASTIRGAADTQYF
>TRBJ2-7|TRBD2|NA|19|TRBV7-6
TGTGCCAGCAGCTTCCTAACATCTAGCGGGGGGGATAATTCCTACGAGCAGTACTTC
CASSFLTSSGGDNSYEQYF
>TRBJ2-1|TRBD2|many|15|TRBV7-2
TGTGCCAGCAGCCCCGGGACTAGCGACTACAATGAGCAGTTCTTC
CASSPGTSDYNEQFF
>TRBJ2-2|NA|NA|16|TRBV12-5
TGTGCTAGTGGCCCCAAGGACCGGACGAACACCGGGGAGCTGTTTTTT
CASGPKDRTNTGELFF
>TRBJ2-2|NA|few|18|TRBV4-1
TGCGCCAGCAGCCCCTTAGTCAGGACAGCATCGAACACCGGGGAGCTGTTTTTT
CASSPLVRTASNTGELFF
>TRBJ2-3|NA|NA|14|TRBV5-5
TGTGCCAGCTCCGACCTAGGATTCACAGATACGCAGTATTTT
CASSDLGFTDTQYF
>TRBJ2-5|TRBD2|few|15|TRBV6-6
TGTGCCAGCTGGGCGCTAGCGGAGACTCAAGAGACCCAGTACTTC
CASWALAETQETQYF
>TRBJ2-3|TRBD1|few|14|TRBV7-8
TGTGCCAGCAGCACGGGACAGGTCACAGATACGCAGTATTTT
CASSTGQVTDTQYF
>TRBJ2-1|NA|NA|16|TRBV6-5
TGTGCCAGCAGTTACTCCGGGACGGCCTCCTACAATGAGCAGTTCTTC
CASSYSGTASYNEQFF
>TRBJ2-3|TRBD2|few|17|TRBV12-3/TRBV12-4
TGTGCCAGCAGTGAAGGACTAGCGGGGGGGCCCCCAGATACGCAGTATTTT
CASSEGLAGGPPDTQYF
>TRBJ2-4|NA|few|16|TRBV7-2
TGTGCCAGCAGCTTAGGACTCAAGGGAACCAAAAACATTCAGTACTTC
CASSLGLKGTKNIQYF
>TRBJ1-1|NA|few|13|TRBV7-9
TGTGCCAGCAGGGGGTGGGAGAACACTGAAGCTTTCTTT
CASRGWENTEAFF
>TRBJ2-1|NA|NA|13|TRBV6-2/TRBV6-3
TGTGCCAGCAGTTACTTCGGTTACAATGAGCAGTTCTTC
CASSYFGYNEQFF
>TRBJ1-2|NA|many|15|TRBV5-5
TGTGCCAGCAGCTTGGAGGTGACTTACTACTATGGCTACACCTTC
CASSLEVTYYYGYTF
>TRBJ1-3|NA|NA|14|TRBV12-3/TRBV12-4
TGTGCCAGCATCATGGGAGGGATAGATAACACCATATATTTT
CASIMGGIDNTIYF